This is a list of T cell receptor beta chains from one sample in a study of low-dose radiotherapy and immunotherapy resistance in tumors. In TCRdb, the reads were re-called with MiXCR into one record per CDR3 protein. The sample lists tens of thousands of distinct CDR3 sequences; around a quarter were seen once. This specimen consisted of PBMCs, obtained after low-dose radiotherapy plus immunotherapy. The receptors were gathered from a male donor with prostate cancer. The CDR3 runs from the conserved cysteine through the conserved F or W. The D gene is left open where the match is weak. Only part of the rows carry a size: once, few, many, or a class if the clone is expanded.

- | CSVPTTGGMNTGELFFF | TRBJ2-2 | - | - | TRBV29-1
- | CASSYPSGELFFF | TRBJ2-2 | few | - | TRBV6-1
TGCAGTGCTAGAGGCAGACTTCGTACTAGCGGGTATGAGCAGTTCTTC | CSARGRLRTSGYEQFF | TRBJ2-1 | many | TRBD2 | TRBV20-1
TGTGCCAGCAGCCAGATAACTAGGGGGTTTACAGATACGCAGTATTTT | CASSQITRGFTDTQYF | TRBJ2-3 | many | - | TRBV4-2
TGTGCCAGCAGTGACGGCAGCCTACCGGCTTTCTTT | CASSDGSLPAFF | TRBJ1-1 | many | - | TRBV6-4
TGCAGTGCTCCCCGAGACAGTCACACAGATACGCAGTATTTT | CSAPRDSHTDTQYF | TRBJ2-3 | many | - | TRBV20-1
TGCGCCAGCAGCCGAGATTACAGGGACGCCTACAATGAGCAGTTCTTC | CASSRDYRDAYNEQFF | TRBJ2-1 | - | - | TRBV4-3
TGCAGTGCTATTGGTAGCGGTACAGATACGCAGTATTTT | CSAIGSGTDTQYF | TRBJ2-3 | - | - | TRBV20-1
TGTGCCAGTCGCGGCTGGGGGGAACCGATGGATACGCAGTATTTT | CASRGWGEPMDTQYF | TRBJ2-3 | - | - | TRBV27
TGTGCCAGCCGCGGACAGGGCTACAATGAGCAGTTCTTC | CASRGQGYNEQFF | TRBJ2-1 | - | TRBD1 | TRBV27
TGCGCCAGCAGCTCCGTTGGGGCAGGGGGTGGAAGCTCCTACAATGAGCAGTTCTTC | CASSSVGAGGGSSYNEQFF | TRBJ2-1 | - | TRBD1 | TRBV5-1
TGTGCCAGCAGTTCCTCCGGGACTAGCGGGGCTAGCTCCTACAATGAGCAGTTCTTC | CASSSSGTSGASSYNEQFF | TRBJ2-1 | many | TRBD2 | TRBV27
TGTGCCAGCAGCTTTCCGGGTCAAACCTTCAATGAGCAGTTCTTC | CASSFPGQTFNEQFF | TRBJ2-1 | many | - | TRBV5-4
TGCGCCAGCGGGGCGAACTCCTACAATGAGCAGTTCTTC | CASGANSYNEQFF | TRBJ2-1 | many | - | TRBV5-1
TGCAGTGCTAGAGATATGGCTGGAGCCGATGAGCAGTTCTTC | CSARDMAGADEQFF | TRBJ2-1 | - | - | TRBV20-1
TGCAGCGTTGGGACAGGGTCCTCTGGGGCCAACGTCCTGACTTTC | CSVGTGSSGANVLTF | TRBJ2-6 | many | TRBD1 | TRBV29-1
TGCAGTGCAATCAAACTAAGCGGGAGCTACGAGCAGTACTTC | CSAIKLSGSYEQYF | TRBJ2-7 | many | TRBD2 | TRBV20-1
TGTGCCAGTAGTGTTACTAGCAATCCCCTCAATGAGCAGTTCTTC | CASSVTSNPLNEQFF | TRBJ2-1 | many | - | TRBV19
TGTGCCAGCACTGAAACAGGGTCTTTGGGAAACACCATATATTTT | CASTETGSLGNTIYF | TRBJ1-3 | many | - | TRBV28
TGTGCCAGCAGCTTCGGCGTCGGGACAGGATATAATTCACCCCTCCACTTT | CASSFGVGTGYNSPLHF | TRBJ1-6 | - | TRBD1 | TRBV5-5
TGTGCCAGCAGCCCCGCGGGGGGCTCCTACGAGCAGTACTTC | CASSPAGGSYEQYF | TRBJ2-7 | many | TRBD2 | TRBV5-4
TGTGCCAGCAGCCCCGTTGGGATACCTAACTATGGCTACACCTTC | CASSPVGIPNYGYTF | TRBJ1-2 | - | - | TRBV27
TGTGCCAGCAGCTTGGGGGTACCTGATACGCAGTATTTT | CASSLGVPDTQYF | TRBJ2-3 | few | - | TRBV5-4